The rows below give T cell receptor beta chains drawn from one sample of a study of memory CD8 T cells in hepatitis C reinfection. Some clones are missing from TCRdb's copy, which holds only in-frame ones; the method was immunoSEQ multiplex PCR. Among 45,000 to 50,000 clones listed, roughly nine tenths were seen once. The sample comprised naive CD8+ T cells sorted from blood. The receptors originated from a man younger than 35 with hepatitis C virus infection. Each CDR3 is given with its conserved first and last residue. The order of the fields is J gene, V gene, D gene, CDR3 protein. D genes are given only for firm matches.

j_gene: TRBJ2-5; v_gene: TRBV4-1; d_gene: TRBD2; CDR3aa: CASSPIQTSGSSETQYF
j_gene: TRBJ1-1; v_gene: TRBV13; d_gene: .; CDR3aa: CASSHGGQGRTEAFF
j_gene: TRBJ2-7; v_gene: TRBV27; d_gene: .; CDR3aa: CASSSLDRSGERYF
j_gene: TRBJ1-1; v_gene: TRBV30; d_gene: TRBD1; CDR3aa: CAWGQGLNTEAFF
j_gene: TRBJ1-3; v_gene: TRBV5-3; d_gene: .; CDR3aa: CARSPPLGTFRSGNTIYF
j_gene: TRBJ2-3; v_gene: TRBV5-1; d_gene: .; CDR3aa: CASSFSGPGLDTQYF
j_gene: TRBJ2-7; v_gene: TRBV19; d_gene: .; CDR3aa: CASSTGRGPGYEQYF
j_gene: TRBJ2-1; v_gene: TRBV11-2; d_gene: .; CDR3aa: CASSVILAPYNEQFF
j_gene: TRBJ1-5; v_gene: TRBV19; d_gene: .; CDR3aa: CASSPPAGDQPQHF
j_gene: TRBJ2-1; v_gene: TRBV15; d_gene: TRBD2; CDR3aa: CATSRDVLAGGRGQFF